This passage covers 8 T cell receptor beta chains from one sample sequenced in a study of cytomegalovirus exposure and HLA in healthy donors. This PCR relied on a set of 60 Vbeta primers and 13 Jbeta primers. Assay used: immunoSEQ multiplex PCR; TCRdb lists only in-frame clones, some missing. The sample has some 140,000 clones; approximately 84% are singletons. The sequenced sample consisted of PBMCs. Receptor source: a young woman in good health and CMV-seronegative.

The genes are TRBV10-3 and TRBJ2-5, with D possibly being TRBD2 (6 bases). The CDR3 has 13 amino acids. Trimming shortened V by 9 bases and J by 1 base, and 12 bases separated the two germline ends. CDR1 is ENHRY, CDR2 SYGVKD, per germline. The CDR3 DNA reads TGTGCCATTGGGACTGAGGCCCAAGAGACCCAGTACTTC. Encoded protein: CAIGTEAQETQYF.

The DNA for the CDR3 is TGTGCCAGCATGGAGGGGACCGCTACCTACGAGCAGTACTTC. Residues: CASMEGTATYEQYF. The gene calls are TRBV25-1 and TRBJ2-7; weak D call: TRBD2 (6 bases). This CDR3 region has 14 residues. The germline V and J ends were trimmed by 7 bases and 2 bases, with 15 bases remaining between them. CDR1 and CDR2 (germline): MGHDK, SYGVNS.

The chain links TRBV14 to TRBJ1-2; 7 bases map to TRBD1. J lost 6 bases, V lost 7 bases, and 11 bases had no gene match. CDR1 SGHDN and CDR2 FVKESK come from the germline V gene. The CDR3 is made up of 14 amino acids. The CDR3 here is CASNARGPMDGYTF. For the CDR3, the DNA is TGTGCCAGCAACGCAAGGGGGCCCATGGATGGCTACACCTTC.

The V gene is TRBV7-8, the J gene TRBJ1-2; D is ambiguous. V gave up 3 bases and J gave up 3 bases, with 14 bases separating them. Germline-derived CDR1 and CDR2 are SGHVS and FQNEAQ. The CDR3 totals 15 residues. This chain's CDR3 is CASSFSSGVDYGYTF. CDR3 in DNA: TGTGCCAGCAGCTTCTCTAGCGGAGTAGACTATGGCTACACCTTC.

V usage is TRBV12-5 and J usage is TRBJ2-3; 8 bases fit TRBD1. The germline gives CDR1 LGHNT, CDR2 FRNRAP. This CDR3 spans 16 amino acids. V was pared by 7 bases and J by 2 bases, with 11 bases of the junction left unmatched. The DNA of the CDR3 is TGTGCTAGTGCGCGGCCCGGACAGGGTATCACAGATACGCAGTATTTT. It yields the protein CASARPGQGITDTQYF.

The CDR3, as DNA: TGTGCCAGCACCCGAGGACAGGACCCGTTGGGCTACACCTTC. Protein: CASTRGQDPLGYTF. V and J are TRBV7-2 and TRBJ1-2; 7 positions agree with TRBD1. V shed 7 bases and J 8 bases; nucleotides not matched to a gene: 13. The CDR3 covers 14 residues. The V gene's germline CDR1 is SGHTA and CDR2 FQGNSA.

The chain employs TRBV5-1 and TRBJ1-1; D is undetermined. This CDR3 region has 16 residues. The germline V gene has CDR1 SGHRS and CDR2 YFSETQ. V lost 5 bases and J lost 5, with 22 bases in between. The CDR3 coding sequence is TGCGCCAGCAGTCCGACCCCACAGCGATGGGAGACTGAAGCTTTCTTT. Translated: CASSPTPQRWETEAFF.

The rearrangement joins TRBV2 to TRBJ2-1; D gene ambiguous. CDR1 SNHLY and CDR2 FYNNEI come from the germline V gene. This CDR3 is 13 amino acids long. Trimming shortened V by 1 base and J by 3 bases, and 4 bases separated the two germline ends. Here the CDR3 reads CASSEVLYNEQFF. The CDR3 DNA reads TGTGCCAGCAGTGAAGTCCTCTACAATGAGCAGTTCTTC.